This entry lists 32 T cell receptor beta chains sequenced from one sample in a study of CD8 T cells in ankylosing spondylitis. TCRdb called the 5' RACE reads again in MiXCR, with one record for every CDR3 protein. The table records about 240,000 distinct CDR3 sequences, around a tenth of them present only once. The sequenced sample consisted of blood, either unsorted or a sorted T cell fraction (not recorded which). These receptors were taken from a male donor with ankylosing spondylitis or in good health (not recorded which).

This clonotype was seen a few times. This rearrangement joins TRBV6-5 to TRBJ2-7, with D perhaps matching TRBD1 (6 bases). This CDR3 is built from 14 residues. The germline gives CDR1 MNHEY, CDR2 SVGAGI. V was pared by 4 bases and J by 3 bases, with 13 bases between. CDR3 in amino acids: CASSWSGVGYEQYF. The CDR3 DNA is TGTGCCAGCAGTTGGTCAGGGGTGGGCTACGAGCAGTACTTC.

The V gene is TRBV20-1, the J gene TRBJ2-1; 11 nucleotides match TRBD2. This CDR3 has 15 amino acids. Unmatched junction bases numbered 16, after V lost 6 bases and J lost 12 bases. The germline gives CDR1 DFQATT, CDR2 SNEGSKA (reference sequence). The CDR3 loop reads CSAQLLAGVLHAQFF. The CDR3 region has the DNA TGCAGTGCCCAATTACTAGCGGGAGTTTTGCATGCGCAGTTCTTC.

This clonotype has ten or more counts. The rearrangement uses TRBV27 and TRBJ2-5; D may match TRBD1 or TRBD2 (5 bases each). This CDR3 is 15 amino acids long. Per the germline V gene, CDR1 is MNHEY and CDR2 is SMNVEV (reference sequence). V was pared by 2 bases and J by 2 bases, with 12 bases between. The CDR3 protein is CASSLRGAEQETQYF. CDR3 nucleotides: TGTGCCAGCAGTTTACGAGGGGCCGAACAAGAGACCCAGTACTTC.

This clonotype came up many times. The chain employs TRBV29-1 and TRBJ2-1; no clear D gene. The V and J ends lost 6 bases and 2 bases respectively, with 11 bases between them. CDR1 is SQVTM, CDR2 ANQGSEA, per germline. This CDR3 contains 13 residues. The CDR3 DNA follows: TGCAGCGTCAAAGACGGTACCTACAATGAGCAGTTCTTC. It is translated as CSVKDGTYNEQFF.

This clonotype was observed at least ten times. This rearrangement joins TRBV20-1 to TRBJ2-1; D tentatively fits TRBD1 or TRBD2 (5 bases each). The CDR3 is made up of 15 amino acids. Looked up from germline, CDR1 is DFQATT and CDR2 is SNEGSKA (reference sequence). V was shortened by 1 base and J by 0 bases, with 10 bases between the two germline ends. The CDR3 nucleotides are TGCAGTGCTAGAGCGGGGCCGAGCTCCTACAATGAGCAGTTCTTC. The encoded protein is CSARAGPSSYNEQFF.

This clonotype was seen only a few times. The rearrangement links TRBV7-8 to TRBJ2-1, with D perhaps matching TRBD2 (6 bases). CDR3 length equals 16 residues. Trimming removed 4 bases at V and 6 bases at J, with 19 bases between. Germline CDR1 reads SGHVS; CDR2 reads FQNEAQ. CDR3 region: CASSSQAGSLFNEQFF. The CDR3 nucleotides are TGTGCCAGCAGCTCCCAGGCGGGGAGCTTGTTCAATGAGCAGTTCTTC.

The chain combines TRBV7-9 with TRBJ2-4; D might be TRBD1 or TRBD2, each matching 5 bases. Germline CDR1 reads SEHNR; CDR2 reads FQNEAQ (reference sequence). Between the trimmed V and J ends, which lost 4 bases and 0 bases, there was a span of 13 bases. The length of the CDR3 is 16 residues. CDR3 region: CASSYDPGLAKNIQYF. The CDR3 coding sequence is TGTGCCAGCAGCTATGATCCGGGGCTAGCCAAAAACATTCAGTACTTC.

This clonotype was recorded at least ten times. The chain employs TRBV6-5 and TRBJ2-7; D remains unclear. V lost 6 bases to trimming and J lost 5 bases, with 11 bases between them. CDR3 length equals 12 residues. Germline V gene lookup returns CDR1 MNHEY and CDR2 SVGAGI. The CDR3 nucleotides read TGTGCCAGCAGCTCCACTGGGAACGAGCAGTACTTC. Residues: CASSSTGNEQYF.

This clonotype was counted at least ten times. The J gene is TRBJ2-1, the V gene TRBV5-1, with 7 bases that match TRBD2. This CDR3 has 13 amino acids. CDR1 and CDR2 (germline): SGHRS, YFSETQ. The V segment lost 0 bases and the J segment 7 bases; nucleotides outside the gene matches: 1. The CDR3 reads CASSLDGGNEQFF. For the CDR3, the DNA is TGCGCCAGCAGCTTGGACGGGGGGAATGAGCAGTTCTTC.

This clonotype was seen a handful of times. The V and J genes are TRBV6-1 and TRBJ2-7; 8 nucleotides agree with TRBD2. Unmatched junction bases numbered 8, after V lost 6 bases and J lost 1 base. CDR3 size: 15 residues. Germline-derived CDR1 and CDR2 are MNHNS and SASEGT. CDR3 in DNA: TGTGCCAGCAGCCGCGGGGGACTAGTGTCCTACGAGCAGTACTTC. This encodes CASSRGGLVSYEQYF.

The chain couples TRBV5-6 to TRBJ2-3; 9 nucleotides match TRBD2. J lost 0 bases, V lost 3 bases, and 5 bases had no gene match. Per the germline V gene, CDR1 is SGHDT and CDR2 is YYEEEE. The CDR3 sequence is 16 residues long. CDR3 protein: CASSSVTSGSTDTQYF. In DNA, the CDR3 is TGTGCCAGCAGCTCCGTAACTAGCGGGAGCACAGATACGCAGTATTTT.

This clonotype was seen ten or more times. This chain joins TRBV5-1 and TRBJ2-2; D call uncertain. The CDR3 is 15 residues long. The V end was cut by 4 bases, the J end by 2 bases, with 12 bases between. Germline values: CDR1 SGHRS, CDR2 YFSETQ. The CDR3 is CASSPDGRNTGELFF. Here the CDR3 DNA reads TGCGCCAGCAGCCCTGATGGACGCAACACCGGGGAGCTGTTTTTT. Complete variable domain (other parts from reference TRBV5-1 and TRBJ2-2): KAGVTQTPRYLIKTRGQQVTLSCSPISGHRSVSWYQQTPGQGLQFLFEYFSETQRNKGNFPGRFSGRQFSNSRSEMNVSTLELGDSALYLCASSPDGRNTGELFFGEGSRLTVL.

At least ten counts were recorded for this clonotype. This chain links TRBV5-1 with TRBJ1-2; 7 bases align to TRBD1. This CDR3 region has 13 residues. The V and J ends lost 4 bases and 4 bases, in that order; junction bases with no gene match: 4. Looked up from germline, CDR1 is SGHRS and CDR2 is YFSETQ. The CDR3 reads CASSATGAYGYTF. Written as DNA, the CDR3 is TGCGCCAGCAGCGCAACAGGGGCCTATGGCTACACCTTC.

This clonotype was recorded many times. CDR3 amino acids: CSAQGGRGPGIDSNQPQHF. DNA of the CDR3: TGCAGTGCTCAGGGGGGCAGGGGGCCCGGAATAGATAGCAATCAGCCCCAGCATTTT. The chain carries TRBV20-1 and TRBJ1-5; 8 nucleotides align to TRBD1. CDR1 and CDR2 from the germline V gene are DFQATT and SNEGSKA (reference sequence). V lost 5 bases and J lost 0; bases outside the gene matches: 18. This CDR3 spans 19 amino acids.

This clonotype was counted many times. The V gene is TRBV29-1, the J gene TRBJ2-1; D uncertain. In germline, CDR1 is SQVTM, CDR2 ANQGSEA. Deletions cut 3 bases from V and 3 bases from J, with 6 bases between. The CDR3 spans 12 residues. The CDR3 DNA reads as TGCAGCGTTGAGGGTATCTACAATGAGCAGTTCTTC. Amino acids: CSVEGIYNEQFF.

The J gene is TRBJ2-7, the V gene TRBV20-1; 8 positions match TRBD1. The CDR3 runs 14 residues. The junction had 10 bases not matched to a gene; V was cut back by 6 bases and J by 3 bases. The V gene's germline CDR1 is DFQATT and CDR2 SNEGSKA (reference sequence). The CDR3: CSAPRPDRDYEQYF. The CDR3, as DNA: TGCAGTGCGCCCAGGCCGGACAGGGACTACGAGCAGTACTTC.

The chain carries TRBV2 and TRBJ1-5; TRBD1 might be the D (5 bases). V was cut by 1 base and J by 6 bases, with 16 bases left in between. Per the germline V gene, CDR1 is SNHLY and CDR2 is FYNNEI. There are 16 residues in the CDR3. The CDR3 here is CASSEVEVGGGQPQHF. CDR3 nucleotide sequence: TGTGCCAGCAGTGAAGTTGAGGTGGGGGGAGGTCAGCCCCAGCATTTT.

Points on this clonotype: A read error may be the cause here, since a much bigger clone is one base away. The rearrangement uses TRBV15 and TRBJ2-3, with D possibly being TRBD1 or TRBD2 (5 bases each). The CDR3 has 12 residues. Germline-derived CDR1 and CDR2 are LNHNV and YYDKDF (reference sequence). The CDR3 loop reads CATWDPSDSQYF. The CDR3, as DNA: TGTGCCACCTGGGACCCGTCAGATTCGCAGTATTTT.

This clonotype appeared many times. CDR3: CSLLAIPDTQYF. DNA of the CDR3: TGCAGCCTACTAGCGATACCAGATACGCAGTATTTT. The chain links TRBV20-1 to TRBJ2-3; TRBD2 agrees at 7 bases. The germline CDR1 and CDR2 sequences are DFQATT and SNEGSKA (reference sequence). The CDR3 is 12 amino acids.

There are many counts of this clonotype. The chain joins TRBV6-6 to TRBJ2-7, with TRBD2 matching over 7 bases. CDR1 and CDR2 (germline): MNHNY, SVGAGI (reference sequence). This CDR3 is 13 amino acids long. With 9 bases clipped from V and 6 bases from J, the junction kept 11 bases outside the gene matches. The CDR3 is CASQGGGGGEQYF. CDR3 nucleotides: TGTGCCAGTCAAGGCGGGGGAGGTGGCGAGCAGTACTTC.

This clonotype was seen repeatedly, ten times or more. The CDR3 loop is CASSFNRGLSGANVLTF. The CDR3 nucleotides are TGTGCCAGCAGTTTCAACAGGGGCCTCTCTGGGGCCAACGTCCTGACTTTC. This chain links TRBV12-3 or TRBV12-4 with TRBJ2-6, with 7 positions matching TRBD1. V gave up 3 bases and J gave up 0 bases; unmatched junction bases: 5. The CDR3 runs to 17 residues.

This clonotype was seen a handful of times. The rearrangement links TRBV28 to TRBJ2-1; D unclear. V lost 5 bases to trimming and J lost 5 bases, with 13 bases between them. The length of the CDR3 is 14 residues. Germline CDR1 and CDR2: MDHEN and SYDVKM. For the CDR3, the DNA is TGTGCCAGCAGTCCTCATGGGCCCAACAATGAGCAGTTCTTC. Translated: CASSPHGPNNEQFF.

This clonotype has ten or more counts. V gene TRBV15 combines with J gene TRBJ2-5, with a weak D call TRBD2 (6 bases). CDR3 length equals 18 residues. The germline CDR1 and CDR2 sequences are LNHNV and YYDKDF (reference sequence). V lost 0 bases to trimming and J lost 1 base, with 18 bases between them. The CDR3 spells CATSRDLLAIAIQETQYF. The CDR3 DNA follows: TGTGCCACCAGCAGAGATTTACTAGCCATAGCAATCCAAGAGACCCAGTACTTC.

This clonotype was recorded at least ten times. The genes are TRBV29-1 and TRBJ2-5, with D hard to call. Trimming shortened V by 3 bases and J by 4 bases, and 6 bases separated the two germline ends. CDR1 SQVTM and CDR2 ANQGSEA come from the germline V gene. This CDR3 is 11 amino acids long. CDR3 loop: CSVEPGETQYF. The DNA for the CDR3 is TGCAGCGTTGAGCCGGGAGAGACCCAGTACTTC.

This clonotype was observed many times. The chain combines TRBV7-8 with TRBJ2-3; perhaps TRBD1 as D (6 bases). The CDR3 sequence is 14 residues long. Between the trimmed V and J ends, which lost 5 bases and 6 bases, there was a span of 15 bases. Germline V gene data show CDR1 as SGHVS and CDR2 as FQNEAQ. CDR3 coding DNA: TGTGCCAGCAGCCAAGACTGGGGGCGGGATACGCAGTATTTT. Residues: CASSQDWGRDTQYF.

This chain uses TRBV6-5 with TRBJ2-1; 10 nucleotides line up with TRBD2. J was trimmed by 10 bases and V by 2 bases; bases with no gene match: 14. The CDR3 extends over 17 amino acids. CDR1 MNHEY and CDR2 SVGAGI come from the germline V gene. For the CDR3, the DNA is TGTGCCAGCAGTTACCCAGACTACGCGACTAGCGGGTTCGAGCAGTTCTTC. Protein product: CASSYPDYATSGFEQFF.

This clonotype was seen a few times. The chain links TRBV5-1 to TRBJ2-1; D may correspond to TRBD1 or TRBD2 (5 bases each). Trimming left V 0 bases short and J 4 bases short, with 11 bases between. The CDR3 loop spans 15 amino acids. CDR1 and CDR2 (germline): SGHRS, YFSETQ. In DNA, the CDR3 is TGCGCCAGCAGCTTGGCCGGGACGGTATACAATGAGCAGTTCTTC. Translating it yields CASSLAGTVYNEQFF.

This clonotype was counted a few times. J is TRBJ1-2 and V is TRBV6-5, with D possibly TRBD1 on 6 matching bases. The V end lost 3 bases, the J end lost 2 bases, and 16 bases lay between the germline ends. The CDR3 spans 16 residues. Looked up from germline, CDR1 is MNHEY and CDR2 is SVGAGI. CDR3 in amino acids: CASSYLMGGQNYGYTF. CDR3 bases: TGTGCCAGCAGTTATCTTATGGGGGGGCAGAACTATGGCTACACCTTC.

This clonotype was recorded at least ten times. This chain connects TRBV21-1 to TRBJ2-1; the table's D call of TRBD2 was not tested on the DNA. TRBV21-1 is a recognized pseudogene. The CDR3 contains 16 residues. CDR3 amino acids: CASWGLAGGYYNEQFF. For the CDR3, the DNA is TGTGCCAGCTGGGGACTAGCGGGAGGATATTACAATGAGCAGTTCTTC.

The rearrangement links TRBV4-1 to TRBJ2-3, with D uncertain. V dropped 2 bases and J dropped 2 bases, with 26 bases sitting between them. The CDR3 extends over 20 amino acids. Germline V gene sequence: CDR1 MGHRA, CDR2 YSYEKL. The CDR3 loop is CASSQQNTRTNLQITDTQYF. The CDR3 coding sequence is TGCGCCAGCAGCCAACAGAACACTCGGACCAACCTCCAAATCACAGATACGCAGTATTTT.

This clonotype was detected a few times. V and J are TRBV5-1 and TRBJ1-2; 7 bases map to TRBD1. Unmatched junction bases numbered 2, after V lost 0 bases and J lost 0 bases. Germline-derived CDR1 and CDR2 are SGHRS and YFSETQ. The length of the CDR3 is 15 residues. The CDR3 nucleotides are TGCGCCAGCAGCTTGGAGACAGGGCCTAACTATGGCTACACCTTC. Translation: CASSLETGPNYGYTF.

J is TRBJ2-3 and V is TRBV10-3; TRBD1 agrees at 8 bases. Germline trimming cut 0 bases from V and 0 bases from J; bases unmatched to any gene: 2. Germline CDR1 and CDR2: ENHRY and SYGVKD. The CDR3 has 16 residues. CDR3 in amino acids: CAISESQGASTDTQYF. Written as DNA, the CDR3 is TGTGCCATCAGTGAGTCGCAGGGGGCCAGCACAGATACGCAGTATTTT.